What follows are 26 T cell receptor beta chains derived from one specimen sequenced in a study of persistence of HIV-infected CD4 T cells. Their antigens remain unidentified. This was the immunoSEQ version 4 assay in survey mode. This table comes from immunoSEQ multiplex PCR, and its TCRdb copy is limited to in-frame clones, with some not included. The top ten hold more than 1.5% of the sample, which has about 64,000 clones, 70% to 75% seen once. The stimulus was an HIV-1 Gag 15-mer peptide pool, about 1 ug/peptide/mL. CD40L-negative CD69-negative CD45RO-high memory CD4+ T cells were sorted as populations depleted of antigen-responding cells. This specimen was CD4+ T cells sorted from PBMCs after approximately 19-hour stimulation, taken from a patient who received antiretroviral therapy. All receptors derive from an adult man with HIV who was CMV-seropositive.

This clone was detected once. The chain recombines TRBV19 with TRBJ1-1; D might be TRBD1 (5 bases). Germline V gene lookup returns CDR1 LNHDA and CDR2 SQIVND (reference sequence). Deletions cut 3 bases from V and 5 bases from J, with 10 bases between. The CDR3 contains 13 residues. CDR3 loop: CASSIPGRTEAFF. The CDR3 region has the DNA TGTGCCAGTAGTATTCCAGGGCGGACTGAAGCTTTCTTT.

By share, this clone ranks as medium-sized. The V gene is TRBV9, the J gene TRBJ2-7, with TRBD2 identical over 12 bases. Germline CDR1 SGDLS, CDR2 YYNGEE. V shed 4 bases and J 1 base; nucleotides not matched to a gene: 3. This CDR3 region has 15 residues. The CDR3 nucleotides read TGTGCCAGCAGCCCCGGACTAGCGGGGTCCTACGAGCAGTACTTC. Amino acids: CASSPGLAGSYEQYF.

The CDR3 reads CASSCLPERGSNQPQHF. In DNA, the CDR3 is TGCGCCAGCAGCTGCCTTCCTGAGAGGGGAAGCAATCAGCCCCAGCATTTT. J is TRBJ1-5 and V is TRBV5-1, with D perhaps matching TRBD1 (5 bases). The germline CDR1 and CDR2 sequences are SGHRS and YFSETQ. The CDR3 is 17 residues long. V lost 3 bases to trimming and J lost 1 base, with 17 bases between them.

This rearrangement joins TRBV3-1 (or the pseudogene TRBV3-2) to TRBJ2-1, with 8 bases lining up with TRBD2. Germline loops: CDR1 LGHDT, CDR2 YNNKEL (reference sequence). Trimming took 4 bases from V and 5 from J; bases not matched to a gene: 4. The length of the CDR3 is 14 residues. The CDR3 loop is CASSPSGGHNEQFF. The CDR3 DNA follows: TGTGCCAGCAGCCCCAGCGGGGGCCACAATGAGCAGTTCTTC.

The chain combines TRBV2 with TRBJ1-3; TRBD1 agrees at 9 bases. CDR3 length equals 16 residues. Germline CDR1 reads SNHLY; CDR2 reads FYNNEI. The trim removed 6 bases at V and 8 bases at J, leaving 14 bases unmatched. The CDR3 spells CASRERTGTGRHTIYF. The CDR3 DNA reads TGTGCCAGCAGAGAGAGAACCGGGACAGGGAGACACACCATATATTTT.

V is TRBV7-9 and J is TRBJ1-3; 8 positions match TRBD1. CDR3 size: 15 residues. Germline CDR1 is SEHNR and CDR2 is FQNEAQ (reference sequence). V was clipped by 1 base and J by 3 bases; unmatched bases: 2. CDR3 DNA sequence: TGTGCCAGCAGCTTAGGGACAGGGAATGGAAACACCATATATTTT. Its translation: CASSLGTGNGNTIYF.

The chain uses TRBV11-3 and TRBJ2-7; D gene unclear. Germline CDR1 SGHNT, CDR2 YENEEA. The CDR3 totals 14 residues. Trimming took off 2 bases at V and 0 bases at J, with 8 bases between the two ends. The chain's CDR3 is CASSLLGGSYEQYF. For the CDR3, the DNA is TGTGCCAGCAGCTTATTAGGCGGCTCCTACGAGCAGTACTTC.

The V and J genes are TRBV3-1 (or the pseudogene TRBV3-2) and TRBJ1-5; D uncertain. Germline V gene lookup returns CDR1 LGHDT and CDR2 YNNKEL (reference sequence). This CDR3 contains 12 residues. V lost 3 bases and J 3 bases, leaving 3 bases between the germline ends. The CDR3 protein is CASSQLNQPQHF. The CDR3 region has the DNA TGTGCCAGCAGCCAGCTCAATCAGCCCCAGCATTTT.

By sample share, this clone is medium-sized. This sequence joins TRBV19 and TRBJ1-2; D uncertain. The CDR3 covers 15 residues. Germline V gene sequence: CDR1 LNHDA, CDR2 SQIVND (reference sequence). Trimming took off 3 bases at V and 4 bases at J, with 15 bases between the two ends. As DNA, the CDR3 is TGTGCCAGTAGTATGGTTAATGAAGTCAGCTATGGCTACACCTTC. This codes for CASSMVNEVSYGYTF.

The chain has TRBV5-1 and TRBJ1-4; TRBD1 is a possible D gene (5 bases). Germline lookup yields CDR1 SGHRS and CDR2 YFSETQ. The V end lost 5 bases, the J end lost 8 bases, and 16 bases lay between the germline ends. This CDR3 has 14 residues. The CDR3 spells CASSPDTSGEKLFF. DNA for the CDR3: TGCGCCAGCAGTCCGGACACATCTGGGGAAAAACTGTTTTTT.

The gene calls are TRBV9 and TRBJ2-3, with D maybe TRBD2 (5 bases). Trimming took 4 bases from V and 2 from J, leaving 8 bases between them. CDR1 SGDLS and CDR2 YYNGEE come from the germline V gene. The length of the CDR3 is 13 residues. The CDR3 here is CASSPGFTDTQYF. CDR3 in DNA: TGTGCCAGCAGCCCGGGATTCACAGATACGCAGTATTTT.

The rearrangement joins TRBV7-9 to TRBJ2-5; no firm D call. With 1 base removed from V and 2 bases from J, the gap between germline ends came to 8 bases. Germline CDR1 and CDR2: SEHNR and FQNEAQ (reference sequence). The CDR3 loop spans 14 amino acids. The chain's CDR3 is CASSLGLFQETQYF. In DNA, the CDR3 is TGTGCCAGCAGCTTAGGGCTCTTTCAAGAGACCCAGTACTTC.

The chain has TRBV6-5 and TRBJ2-4; perhaps D is TRBD1 or TRBD2 (5 bases each). This CDR3 has 15 residues. V lost 6 bases and J 1 base, leaving 13 bases between the germline ends. CDR1 is MNHEY and CDR2 is SVGAGI in the germline V gene. The chain's CDR3 is CASRPPEGAKNIQYF. The CDR3 DNA sequence: TGTGCCAGCAGGCCCCCCGAGGGGGCCAAAAACATTCAGTACTTC.

This clone has only one observation. The chain carries TRBV7-6 and TRBJ2-7; TRBD2 matches 11 bases. Per germline, CDR1 SGHVS and CDR2 FNYEAQ. CDR3 length: 13 residues. V gave up 5 bases and J gave up 7 bases; unmatched junction bases: 4. CDR3 nucleotides: TGTGCCAGCAGCCGCCTAGCGGGGGGTGAGCAGTACTTC. Translating it yields CASSRLAGGEQYF.

This clone was observed a few times. CDR3 sequence: CASSHLVAYEQYF. In DNA form, the CDR3 reads TGTGCCAGCAGTCACTTAGTTGCGTACGAGCAGTACTTC. V usage is TRBV28 and J usage is TRBJ2-7; the D is unclear. CDR3 length equals 13 residues. From germline, CDR1 is MDHEN and CDR2 SYDVKM. Trimming stripped 5 bases from V and 4 bases from J, with 12 bases between.

This clone was observed a few times. The chain links TRBV9 to TRBJ1-6; 7 bases match TRBD1. V shed 0 bases and J 9 bases; nucleotides not matched to a gene: 6. Germline V gene sequence: CDR1 SGDLS, CDR2 YYNGEE. The CDR3 consists of 15 residues. The CDR3 loop reads CASSVGDRDSSPLHF. The CDR3 DNA reads TGTGCCAGCAGCGTAGGAGACAGGGACAGTTCACCCCTCCACTTT.

The chain combines TRBV12-2 with TRBJ2-7; the table calls TRBD2, which could not be checked here. TRBV12-2 has pseudogene status. This CDR3 comprises 14 residues. In DNA, the CDR3 is TGTGCAAGTCGCTTCGCGGGGGCAACCTACGAGCAGTACTTC. Translation gives CASRFAGATYEQYF.

The chain links TRBV29-1 to TRBJ1-4, with 8 positions matching TRBD1. Germline loops: CDR1 SQVTM, CDR2 ANQGSEA. CDR3 size: 12 residues. V was clipped by 7 bases and J by 4 bases; unmatched bases: 2. Here the CDR3 DNA reads TGCAGCGGCAGGGGGCTTAATGAAAAACTGTTTTTT. Translating gives CSGRGLNEKLFF.

This clone was seen a handful of times. J is TRBJ1-5 and V is TRBV28; D possibly corresponds to TRBD1 (6 bases). Germline V lookup: CDR1 MDHEN, CDR2 SYDVKM. The V end lost 0 bases, the J end lost 7 bases, and 10 bases lay between the germline ends. This CDR3 is built from 14 residues. Here the CDR3 DNA reads TGTGCCAGCAGTTTATGGGAGGGGGGCCAGCCCCAGCATTTT. This sequence encodes CASSLWEGGQPQHF.

The J gene is TRBJ1-1, the V gene TRBV5-1; D gene uncertain. Germline V lookup: CDR1 SGHRS, CDR2 YFSETQ. The CDR3 loop spans 14 amino acids. The V end was cut by 3 bases, the J end by 1 base, with 10 bases between. The CDR3 sequence: CASSSSAGNTEAFF. The CDR3 nucleotides read TGCGCCAGCAGCTCCTCCGCAGGGAACACTGAAGCTTTCTTT.

The chain links TRBV6-5 to TRBJ1-2; D remains unclear. The V and J ends lost 5 bases and 7 bases respectively, with 11 bases between them. Germline CDR1 is MNHEY and CDR2 is SVGAGI. The CDR3 runs to 12 residues. CDR3 sequence: CASSPLSGGYTF. The CDR3 nucleotides read TGTGCCAGCAGTCCCCTCTCGGGTGGCTACACCTTC.

This chain's CDR3 is CASSLFQGGNEQFF. CDR3 DNA: TGTGCCAGCAGCTTGTTCCAGGGAGGGAATGAGCAGTTCTTC. The V gene is TRBV5-6, the J gene TRBJ2-1; 7 bases line up with TRBD2. This CDR3 comprises 14 residues. The germline V gene has CDR1 SGHDT and CDR2 YYEEEE. Trimming cost V 1 base and J 7 bases; bases outside gene matches: 5.

The chain joins TRBV6-1 to TRBJ2-7, with 8 bases aligning to TRBD1. The CDR3 extends over 15 amino acids. Germline V gene sequence: CDR1 MNHNS, CDR2 SASEGT. The V and J ends lost 2 bases and 2 bases, in that order; junction bases with no gene match: 5. The CDR3 sequence is CASSEPDRAAYEQYF. CDR3 coding DNA: TGTGCCAGCAGTGAACCGGACAGGGCTGCCTACGAGCAGTACTTC.

This sequence joins TRBV7-3 and TRBJ2-1; a weak D match, TRBD1 (5 bases). The germline gives CDR1 SGHTA, CDR2 FQGTGA. This CDR3 comprises 12 residues. The V end lost 4 bases, the J end lost 7 bases, and 8 bases lay between the germline ends. The CDR3 is CASSSSGNEQFF. CDR3 nucleotides: TGTGCCAGCAGCTCCTCAGGGAATGAGCAGTTCTTC.

This clone was seen a few times. The chain recombines TRBV15 with TRBJ1-4; D is unresolved. The CDR3 runs 14 residues. Germline V gene sequence: CDR1 LNHNV, CDR2 YYDKDF (reference sequence). V lost 0 bases and J lost 4, with 6 bases in between. The CDR3 protein is CATSRDARNEKLFF. The CDR3 nucleotides read TGTGCCACCAGCAGAGACGCCCGTAATGAAAAACTGTTTTTT.

The CDR3 loop reads CASSQTTQGFTEAFF. CDR3 DNA: TGCGCCAGCAGCCAGACCACCCAGGGCTTCACTGAAGCTTTCTTT. This chain connects TRBV4-1 to TRBJ1-1; possibly TRBD1 for D (5 bases). Germline CDR1 MGHRA, CDR2 YSYEKL. CDR3 size: 15 residues. Trimming left V 3 bases short and J 4 bases short, with 15 bases between.